The 18 T cell receptor beta chains presented below share a single source sample, sequenced in a study of identical twins. Using its own MiXCR run on the 5' RACE reads, TCRdb lists one record per CDR3 protein. The sample shows hundreds of thousands of distinct CDR3 sequences, 9% to 15% of them seen only once. This sample also belongs to another study, concerning yellow fever vaccine responses in identical twins.

The sample consisted of PBMCs. The source of these receptors is a young woman in good health.

Ten or more counts support this clonotype. V gene TRBV7-7 combines with J gene TRBJ2-2; 13 nucleotides match TRBD2. CDR1 and CDR2 (germline): SSHAT, FNYEAQ (reference sequence). The CDR3 totals 17 residues. V was clipped by 5 bases and J by 1 base; unmatched bases: 4. CDR3 sequence: CASSRGLAGMNTGELFF. DNA for the CDR3: TGTGCCAGCAGCCGGGGACTAGCGGGGATGAACACCGGGGAGCTGTTTTTT.

This clonotype has a count of ten or more. V and J are TRBV5-6 and TRBJ1-1; 8 nucleotides agree with TRBD1. V lost 2 bases, J lost 1 base, and 7 bases stayed unmatched. The V gene's germline CDR1 is SGHDT and CDR2 YYEEEE. This CDR3 comprises 16 residues. This CDR3 reads CASSLSRGLGNTEAFF. The CDR3 nucleotides read TGTGCCAGCAGCTTAAGCAGGGGGCTTGGGAACACTGAAGCTTTCTTT.

Ten or more counts support this clonotype. This chain joins TRBV12-3 or TRBV12-4 and TRBJ2-5; 12 bases fit TRBD1. Trimming at V came to 5 bases and at J to 3 bases, leaving 13 bases not matched to a gene. CDR3 length equals 18 residues. Here the CDR3 reads CASSLSLVGQGAEETQYF. CDR3 nucleotides: TGTGCCAGCAGTCTCTCCCTGGTGGGACAGGGGGCTGAAGAGACCCAGTACTTC.

This clonotype was seen many times. The J gene is TRBJ1-4, the V gene TRBV5-1, with unresolved D. V lost 1 base, J lost 5 bases, and 15 bases lay in between. The CDR3 is made up of 16 amino acids. CDR1 and CDR2 from the germline V gene are SGHRS and YFSETQ. The CDR3 DNA reads as TGCGCCAGCAGCTTGACGTGGCCCGGGAACAATGAAAAACTGTTTTTT. Residues: CASSLTWPGNNEKLFF.

There are many counts of this clonotype. V is TRBV9 and J is TRBJ2-1; D is possibly TRBD2 (5 bases). CDR1 and CDR2 from the germline V gene are SGDLS and YYNGEE. V lost 3 bases to trimming and J lost 1 base, with 8 bases between them. The CDR3 has 14 amino acids. The CDR3 spells CASSGGFSYNEQFF. In DNA, the CDR3 is TGTGCCAGCAGCGGAGGGTTTTCCTACAATGAGCAGTTCTTC.

The rearrangement joins TRBV12-3 or TRBV12-4 to TRBJ1-4; D is uncertain. There are 13 residues in the CDR3. V was pared by 8 bases and J by 8 bases, with 15 bases between. The CDR3 DNA sequence: TGTGCCAGCGGCCCCTCTTTCTGGGAAAAACTGTTTTTT. This encodes CASGPSFWEKLFF.

The chain has TRBV29-1 and TRBJ2-5, with TRBD2 identical over 8 bases. CDR1 and CDR2 (germline): SQVTM, ANQGSEA. This CDR3 is 15 amino acids long. Germline trimming cut 4 bases from V and 5 bases from J; bases unmatched to any gene: 12. CDR3 loop: CSVGSPGLVRETQYF. CDR3 nucleotide sequence: TGCAGCGTTGGGTCCCCGGGACTAGTTAGGGAGACCCAGTACTTC.

This clonotype has a handful of counts. This chain links TRBV10-3 with TRBJ1-2, with a weak D call TRBD1 (5 bases). Per germline, CDR1 ENHRY and CDR2 SYGVKD. The CDR3 sequence is 13 residues long. Trimming took off 9 bases at V and 5 bases at J, with 16 bases between the two ends. In DNA form, the CDR3 reads TGTGCCATTCTACAGTCGCGGGGGTATGGCTACACCTTC. It specifies CAILQSRGYGYTF.

CDR3 bases: TGTGCCAGCAGCTTAACGGCAGCTCCCGGTTATGGTACGCAGTATTTT. Encoded protein: CASSLTAAPGYGTQYF. The chain joins TRBV7-3 to TRBJ2-3; D is ambiguous. Germline V lookup: CDR1 SGHTA, CDR2 FQGTGA. V was clipped by 0 bases and J by 8 bases, with 18 bases between them. The CDR3 is 16 residues long.

Written as DNA, the CDR3 is TGCAGCGCAATAAACCTGAACACTGAAGCTTTCTTT. Translation: CSAINLNTEAFF. The chain uses TRBV29-1 and TRBJ1-1; no clear D. The CDR3 extends over 12 amino acids. Per the germline V gene, CDR1 is SQVTM and CDR2 is ANQGSEA. With 7 bases removed from V and 0 bases from J, the gap between germline ends came to 9 bases.

In this sample, this clonotype turned up a few times. This chain connects TRBV7-2 to TRBJ2-1; perhaps TRBD2 as D (5 bases). The CDR3 runs 16 residues. Trimming pared 5 bases from V and 4 bases from J, leaving 18 bases between. Per germline, CDR1 SGHTA and CDR2 FQGNSA. CDR3: CASSVAWVAIYNEQFF. The CDR3 DNA follows: TGTGCCAGCAGCGTGGCTTGGGTAGCGATTTACAATGAGCAGTTCTTC.

There are many counts of this clonotype. This rearrangement joins TRBV13 to TRBJ2-5, with 9 bases that match TRBD2. CDR1 is PRHDT, CDR2 FYEKMQ, per germline (reference sequence). Trimming at V came to 5 bases and at J to 4 bases, leaving 8 bases not matched to a gene. This CDR3 comprises 15 residues. CDR3 in DNA: TGTGCCAGCAGCCACGGCGCGGGGGGGCGAGAGACCCAGTACTTC. Translating it yields CASSHGAGGRETQYF.

V gene TRBV7-9 combines with J gene TRBJ2-5; D gene uncertain. Trimming took 5 bases from V and 2 from J, leaving 12 bases between them. The CDR3 consists of 14 residues. Germline V lookup: CDR1 SEHNR, CDR2 FQNEAQ (reference sequence). Written as DNA, the CDR3 is TGTGCCAGCAGCCTTAGTCAGGCGCAAGAGACCCAGTACTTC. Protein product: CASSLSQAQETQYF. Complete variable domain (other parts from reference TRBV7-9 and TRBJ2-5): DTGVSQNPRHKITKRGQNVTFRCDPISEHNRLYWYRQTLGQGPEFLTYFQNEAQLEKSRLLSDRFSAERPKGSFSTLEIQRTEQGDSAMYLCASSLSQAQETQYFGPGTRLLVL.

The chain joins TRBV6-5 to TRBJ2-7; D is unclear. Per germline, CDR1 MNHEY and CDR2 SVGAGI. Trimming pared 4 bases from V and 3 bases from J, leaving 16 bases between. The CDR3 has 15 residues. This chain's CDR3 is CASSSPVAAHYEQYF. In DNA, the CDR3 is TGTGCCAGCAGTTCCCCCGTGGCAGCTCACTACGAGCAGTACTTC.

The CDR3 spells CASSFNRPISGPYEQYF. CDR3 nucleotide sequence: TGTGCCAGCAGCTTTAACCGGCCAATTAGCGGTCCCTACGAGCAGTACTTC. The J gene is TRBJ2-7, the V gene TRBV7-2; D perhaps matches TRBD2 (6 bases). This CDR3 comprises 17 residues. Trimming shortened V by 3 bases and J by 2 bases, and 20 bases separated the two germline ends. CDR1 and CDR2 (germline): SGHTA, FQGNSA.

This clonotype was counted between two and nine times. The chain has TRBV27 and TRBJ2-7; the D is unclear. CDR1 and CDR2 (germline): MNHEY, SMNVEV (reference sequence). Trimming took 0 bases from V and 3 from J, leaving 12 bases between them. CDR3 length equals 15 residues. CDR3 coding DNA: TGTGCCAGCAGTTTATCAGACGGGCCCCTCTACGAGCAGTACTTC. It translates to CASSLSDGPLYEQYF.

This clonotype came up a few times. The chain employs TRBV24-1 and TRBJ1-2; 10 positions match TRBD1. Germline CDR1 is KGHDR and CDR2 is SFDVKD. The length of the CDR3 is 16 residues. The V and J ends lost 3 bases and 7 bases, in that order; junction bases with no gene match: 10. The CDR3 protein is CATSDVPGQGRGGYTF. For the CDR3, the DNA is TGTGCCACCAGTGATGTACCGGGACAGGGGAGAGGTGGCTACACCTTC.

The rearrangement joins TRBV20-1 to TRBJ2-3, with 13 bases that match TRBD2. V shed 0 bases, J shed 7 bases, and the junction held 7 bases outside the gene matches. The CDR3 consists of 16 residues. CDR1 and CDR2 from the germline V gene are DFQATT and SNEGSKA (reference sequence). Written as DNA, the CDR3 is TGCAGTGCTAGAGATGCGGTACTAGCGGGAGGGAATACGCAGTATTTT. This sequence encodes CSARDAVLAGGNTQYF.